Below, 8 T cell receptor beta chains from the same sample are listed, as sequenced in a study of patients and donors after allogeneic stem cell transplantation. TCRdb analysed the RT-PCR reads with MiXCR anew, one entry per CDR3 protein. Of about 960,000 distinct CDR3 sequences listed, approximately 18% are singletons. Sample: blood, either unsorted or a sorted T cell fraction (not recorded which). These receptors were taken from a human donor who was either an allogeneic HSCT recipient or a stem cell or donor lymphocyte infusion donor (not recorded which). It is not recorded whose cells these are; they may come from a transplant donor.

This chain joins TRBV12-3 or TRBV12-4 and TRBJ2-4; D perhaps matches TRBD1 (6 bases). V was shortened by 4 bases and J by 6 bases, with 22 bases between the two germline ends. The CDR3 runs 17 residues. The CDR3 region has the DNA TGTGCCAGCAGTTCTTATTACGCAGGGGCAGACTCAAACATTCAGTACTTC. Encoded protein: CASSSYYAGADSNIQYF.

A few counts support this clonotype. This rearrangement joins TRBV20-1 to TRBJ1-1; D is uncertain. CDR3 length equals 15 residues. V lost 2 bases and J lost 2, with 15 bases in between. Germline V gene data show CDR1 as DFQATT and CDR2 as SNEGSKA (reference sequence). The CDR3: CSARPAGTVNTEAFF. The CDR3 coding sequence is TGCAGTGCTAGACCCGCGGGAACAGTCAACACTGAAGCTTTCTTT.

This clonotype showed up many times. Compared with germline, one end of the junction differs, possibly owing to a read error. CDR3 nucleotides: TGTGCCAGCAGCCTACCGAGCACTGAAGCTTTCTTT. Its protein is CASSLPSTEAFF. The rearrangement links TRBV5-1 to TRBJ1-1; D remains ambiguous. This CDR3 region has 12 residues. The germline gives CDR1 SGHRS, CDR2 YFSETQ. Looking up the rest from reference TRBV5-1 and TRBJ1-1 gives the full variable domain: KAGVTQTPRYLIKTRGQQVTLSCSPISGHRSVSWYQQTPGQGLQFLFEYFSETQRNKGNFPGRFSGRQFSNSRSEMNVSTLELGDSALYLCASSLPSTEAFFGQGTRLTVV.

This clonotype was picked up a small number of times. The genes are TRBV24-1 and TRBJ1-4; 9 positions match TRBD1. With 9 bases clipped from V and 3 bases from J, the junction kept 7 bases outside the gene matches. This CDR3 is built from 15 residues. The germline V gene encodes CDR1 KGHDR and CDR2 SFDVKD. The CDR3 DNA is TGTGCCACCCAAACAGGGGGCGCGTCTAATGAAAAACTGTTTTTT. It encodes CATQTGGASNEKLFF.

V gene TRBV12-3 or TRBV12-4 combines with J gene TRBJ1-3; a weak D match, TRBD1 (5 bases). The CDR3 covers 13 residues. Trimming left V 10 bases short and J 3 bases short, with 13 bases between. Written as DNA, the CDR3 is TGTGCCATTACCCCCGGGGGTGGAAACACCATATATTTT. Translating gives CAITPGGGNTIYF.

The chain uses TRBV6-1 and TRBJ2-5, with a weak D call TRBD1 (5 bases). V lost 6 bases and J lost 0, with 14 bases in between. This CDR3 is 15 amino acids long. CDR1 is MNHNS, CDR2 SASEGT, per germline. In nucleotides, the CDR3 is TGTGCCAGCAGAGTTACAGGAGCCTACCAAGAGACCCAGTACTTC. It encodes CASRVTGAYQETQYF.

This clonotype has only one observation. V gene TRBV18 combines with J gene TRBJ1-1; D unresolved. In germline, CDR1 is KGHSH, CDR2 LQKENI. Trimming removed 1 base from V and 1 base from J, with 10 bases in between. The CDR3 runs 15 residues. CDR3 bases: TGTGCCAGCTCACCACGCCAGAAATCGAACACTGAAGCTTTCTTT. Its translation: CASSPRQKSNTEAFF.

Concerning this clonotype itself: The junction differs from germline at one of its ends, possibly a read error. The rearrangement links TRBV20-1 to TRBJ2-3; D might be TRBD1 (5 bases). This CDR3 has 10 amino acids. Germline CDR1 and CDR2: DFQATT and SNEGSKA (reference sequence). CDR3 sequence (DNA): TGCAGTGCTAGGACAGTTACGCAGTATTTT. Protein: CSARTVTQYF.